This is a list of T cell receptor beta chains from one sample in a study of beta chain features in type 1 diabetes. Sequencing used immunoSEQ multiplex PCR; TCRdb keeps in-frame clones, though not all of them. This sample has hundreds of thousands of clones, with roughly 12% found just once. The sequenced sample was naive CD4+ T cells from blood. These receptors all stem from a man younger than 30 in good health. The CDR3 runs from the conserved cysteine through the conserved F or W. Each record gives: J gene, V gene, clone size, D gene, CDR3 DNA, CDR3 protein. A D gene is named only where the DNA matches it firmly. Rows give clone size only sometimes, using once, few, many, or a class for an expanded clone.

>TRBJ2-5|TRBV7-2|.|.
TGTGCCAGCAGCTTATATAGGGGGGGTCGAGGAGAGACCCAGTACTTC
CASSLYRGGRGETQYF
>TRBJ2-5|TRBV5-1|.|TRBD2
TGCGCCAGCAGCTTGAGTAGGCTAGCGGGAAGACTCCGGGAGACCCAGTACTTC
CASSLSRLAGRLRETQYF
>TRBJ2-3|TRBV19|few|TRBD2
TGTGCCAGTAGTATAGCCCTAGCGGGAGATACGCAGTATTTT
CASSIALAGDTQYF
>TRBJ2-7|TRBV10-3|.|.
TGTGCCATCACCAGTGGTGGGCACGAGCAGTACTTC
CAITSGGHEQYF
>TRBJ2-7|TRBV6-5|.|.
TGTGCCAGCAGTTACTCGGGGGGAGTTGGGGGTGGCGAGCAGTACTTC
CASSYSGGVGGGEQYF
>TRBJ2-6|TRBV27|few|.
TGTGCCAGCAGCCTGCGGGGATCTGGGGCCAACGTCCTGACTTTC
CASSLRGSGANVLTF
>TRBJ2-1|TRBV7-3|.|TRBD2
TGTGCCAGCAGCTTCACTAGCGGCTCCTACAATGAGCAGTTCTTC
CASSFTSGSYNEQFF
>TRBJ1-2|TRBV7-8|few|TRBD1
TGTGCCAGCAGAGTCCCCGACAGGGGTCATGGCTACACCTTC
CASRVPDRGHGYTF
>TRBJ1-4|TRBV27|few|TRBD1
TGTGCCAGCAGTTTAAGCAGGGGGAATGAAAAACTGTTTTTT
CASSLSRGNEKLFF
>TRBJ2-3|TRBV5-1|.|.
TGCGCCAGCTCCTTGGGGACTTTTGCTAGCACAGATACGCAGTATTTT
CASSLGTFASTDTQYF
>TRBJ1-1|TRBV7-2|few|TRBD1
TGTGCCAGCAGCTTAGCTCGGACAGGGGCCGGCACTGAAGCTTTCTTT
CASSLARTGAGTEAFF
>TRBJ2-3|TRBV5-1|.|TRBD1
TGCGCCAGCGGAAACAGGGGCCTGGGACCAGATACGCAGTATTTT
CASGNRGLGPDTQYF
>TRBJ2-2|TRBV12-5|.|TRBD1
TGTGCTAGTGGTTTGGCGAGACAGGGGTCGAACACCGGGGAGCTGTTTTTT
CASGLARQGSNTGELFF
>TRBJ2-3|TRBV5-1|.|TRBD1
TGCGCCAGCAGCTATTCCACGACAGGGGGCCCAGATACGCAGTATTTT
CASSYSTTGGPDTQYF
>TRBJ1-6|TRBV6-5|.|.
TGTGCCAGCAGTTACAGCGAAGAGGGTTCACCCCTCCACTTT
CASSYSEEGSPLHF
>TRBJ2-1|TRBV29-1|.|TRBD2
TGCAGCGTCGCGACTAGCGGGGCCTACAATGAGCAGTTCTTC
CSVATSGAYNEQFF
>TRBJ2-7|TRBV7-9|.|TRBD2
TGTGCCAGCAGCTTGGAGGGCGGGAGGAACTCCTACGAGCAGTACTTC
CASSLEGGRNSYEQYF
>TRBJ2-5|TRBV7-2|.|TRBD1
TGTGCCAGCAGCATAACGTCGGGACAGGGGCAAGAGACCCAGTACTTC
CASSITSGQGQETQYF
>TRBJ2-2|TRBV4-1|.|.
TGCGCCAGCAGCCAAGTGGGCAGGGCTAACACCGGGGAGCTGTTTTTT
CASSQVGRANTGELFF
>TRBJ2-3|TRBV7-2|.|.
TGTGCCAGCAGCTCACACGGCCGGGGAATCACAGATACGCAGTATTTT
CASSSHGRGITDTQYF
>TRBJ1-1|TRBV4-1|.|.
TGCGCCAGCAGCCAAGATTGGGACACCCCGAACACTGAAGCTTTCTTT
CASSQDWDTPNTEAFF
>TRBJ1-2|TRBV19|few|TRBD1
TGTGCCAGTAGTATCGGGACAGGGGTCTATGGCTACACCTTC
CASSIGTGVYGYTF
>TRBJ2-7|TRBV6-1|.|TRBD2
TGTGCCAGCAGTACGAGAGCGGGAGGGACCTACGAGCAGTACTTC
CASSTRAGGTYEQYF
>TRBJ1-6|TRBV5-1|few|.
TGCGCCAGCAGCTTGGCAGGGAATCGCTATAATTCACCCCTCCACTTT
CASSLAGNRYNSPLHF
>TRBJ2-7|TRBV29-1|few|TRBD1
TGCAGCGTTGGACGGACAGGGGACTACGAGCAGTACTTC
CSVGRTGDYEQYF
>TRBJ2-3|TRBV20-1|.|.
TGCAGTGCGCCGAGCGCTACCTCGTATTTT
CSAPSATSYF
>TRBJ1-1|TRBV7-2|few|.
TGTGCCAGCAGCCACTCCGGGGTGAACACTGAAGCTTTCTTT
CASSHSGVNTEAFF
>TRBJ2-7|TRBV10-3|few|.
TGTGCCATCAGGCCACGGGACACTTACGAGCAGTACTTC
CAIRPRDTYEQYF
>TRBJ2-1|TRBV2|.|TRBD2
TGTGCCAGCAGGACGACTCTAGCGGGAGGGCCGGTGCAGTTCTTC
CASRTTLAGGPVQFF
>TRBJ1-4|TRBV4-3|.|.
TGCGCCAGCAGCCAAGCTGCCGGGACAACTAATGAAAAACTGTTTTTT
CASSQAAGTTNEKLFF
>TRBJ1-5|TRBV28|.|.
TGTGCCAGCAGCTCGGGGGCCCAGCATTTT
CASSSGAQHF
>TRBJ2-7|TRBV7-9|.|TRBD2
TGTGCCAGCAGCTTAGTCGGCGGGAGCACCTACGAGCAGTACTTC
CASSLVGGSTYEQYF
>TRBJ2-2|TRBV4-3|few|.
TGCGCCAGCAGCCAAGGCTTCGGGAACCTAAACACCGGGGAGCTGTTTTTT
CASSQGFGNLNTGELFF
>TRBJ2-3|TRBV11-2|.|TRBD2
TGTGCCAGCAGCTTAGCGAGTAGCGGGGGGGTCACAGATACGCAGTATTTT
CASSLASSGGVTDTQYF
>TRBJ2-2|TRBV10-3|.|TRBD1
TGTGCCATACCGACAGGGTCCCCGAACACCGGGGAGCTGTTTTTT
CAIPTGSPNTGELFF
>TRBJ1-2|TRBV18|few|.
TGTGCCAGCCTTCAGGTACAGGGCTATGGCTACACCTTC
CASLQVQGYGYTF
>TRBJ1-5|TRBV30|.|.
TGTGCCTGGGCCACAGGGATGGATCAGCCCCAGCATTTT
CAWATGMDQPQHF
>TRBJ1-1|TRBV28|.|TRBD1
TGTGCCAGCAGATACGAGCGGACAGGGGGCGATGAAGCTTTCTTT
CASRYERTGGDEAFF
>TRBJ2-1|TRBV19|.|TRBD2
TGTGCCAGTGTCCCATCAAGAGGACTAGCGGGGGCCGTGAGCTCCTACAATGAGCAGTTCTTC
CASVPSRGLAGAVSSYNEQFF
>TRBJ2-7|TRBV4-3|.|TRBD2
TGCGCCAGCAGCCCATATCTAGCGGGAGGGCGCTACGAGCAGTACTTC
CASSPYLAGGRYEQYF
>TRBJ1-1|TRBV7-9|few|.
TGTGCCAGCAGCTTGACAGGCGGGAGGGGACCTGAAGCTTTCTTT
CASSLTGGRGPEAFF
>TRBJ2-1|TRBV5-1|few|TRBD2
TGCGCCAGCAGCTTGGCCGGACTAGCGGGGGGCAATGAGCAGTTCTTC
CASSLAGLAGGNEQFF
>TRBJ2-1|TRBV28|few|TRBD2
TGTGCCAGCAGTAAAGGACTAGCGGGATACAATGAGCAGTTCTTC
CASSKGLAGYNEQFF
>TRBJ2-1|TRBV9|.|TRBD2
TGTGCCAGCAGCGTAGGGACTAGCGGGGGGCTTAGAGCCGGAGAGCAGTTCTTC
CASSVGTSGGLRAGEQFF
>TRBJ2-1|TRBV25-1|.|TRBD2
TGTGCCAGCAGTCCGACTAGCGGGGGGAGTACCTACAATGAGCAGTTCTTC
CASSPTSGGSTYNEQFF
>TRBJ1-1|TRBV15|few|.
TGTGCCACCAGCAGAGAGAGGGAGGACACTGAAGCTTTCTTT
CATSREREDTEAFF
>TRBJ2-3|TRBV10-3|.|.
TGTGCCACGAGGATAGAAGATACGCAGTATTTT
CATRIEDTQYF
>TRBJ2-5|TRBV18|.|.
TGTGCCAGCTCCCCGGGCGCGCAGGGAGAGACCCAGTACTTC
CASSPGAQGETQYF
>TRBJ2-7|TRBV7-2|.|.
TGTGCCAGCAACAATCTAGGTGGAGCTCACGAGCAGTACTTC
CASNNLGGAHEQYF
>TRBJ2-5|TRBV7-2|few|TRBD1
TGTGCCAGTCAAGGACAGGGGGCCTGGGAGACCCAGTACTTC
CASQGQGAWETQYF
>TRBJ1-2|TRBV5-1|few|TRBD1
TGCGCCAGCAGCCGGACAGGGGTGGACTATGGCTACACCTTC
CASSRTGVDYGYTF
>TRBJ1-2|TRBV5-6|.|.
TGTGCCAGCAGCGGAAGGGGCAGGGTCAACTATGGCTACACCTTC
CASSGRGRVNYGYTF
>TRBJ2-7|TRBV28|.|.
TGTGCCAGCAGTTCGCCCCTCAGACAGTCCTCTTTAGCAGGGCAGTACTTC
CASSSPLRQSSLAGQYF
>TRBJ1-2|TRBV19|.|TRBD1
TGTGCCAGTAGTGGAGGGACAGGGCTCTATGGCTACACCTTC
CASSGGTGLYGYTF
>TRBJ2-7|TRBV29-1|.|TRBD1
TGCAGCGCCGGGACAGGGGACTTATACGAGCAGTACTTC
CSAGTGDLYEQYF
>TRBJ2-3|TRBV4-3|.|.
TGCGCCAGCAGCCAAGAGAGTCAGGGGCCGCACACAGATACGCAGTATTTT
CASSQESQGPHTDTQYF